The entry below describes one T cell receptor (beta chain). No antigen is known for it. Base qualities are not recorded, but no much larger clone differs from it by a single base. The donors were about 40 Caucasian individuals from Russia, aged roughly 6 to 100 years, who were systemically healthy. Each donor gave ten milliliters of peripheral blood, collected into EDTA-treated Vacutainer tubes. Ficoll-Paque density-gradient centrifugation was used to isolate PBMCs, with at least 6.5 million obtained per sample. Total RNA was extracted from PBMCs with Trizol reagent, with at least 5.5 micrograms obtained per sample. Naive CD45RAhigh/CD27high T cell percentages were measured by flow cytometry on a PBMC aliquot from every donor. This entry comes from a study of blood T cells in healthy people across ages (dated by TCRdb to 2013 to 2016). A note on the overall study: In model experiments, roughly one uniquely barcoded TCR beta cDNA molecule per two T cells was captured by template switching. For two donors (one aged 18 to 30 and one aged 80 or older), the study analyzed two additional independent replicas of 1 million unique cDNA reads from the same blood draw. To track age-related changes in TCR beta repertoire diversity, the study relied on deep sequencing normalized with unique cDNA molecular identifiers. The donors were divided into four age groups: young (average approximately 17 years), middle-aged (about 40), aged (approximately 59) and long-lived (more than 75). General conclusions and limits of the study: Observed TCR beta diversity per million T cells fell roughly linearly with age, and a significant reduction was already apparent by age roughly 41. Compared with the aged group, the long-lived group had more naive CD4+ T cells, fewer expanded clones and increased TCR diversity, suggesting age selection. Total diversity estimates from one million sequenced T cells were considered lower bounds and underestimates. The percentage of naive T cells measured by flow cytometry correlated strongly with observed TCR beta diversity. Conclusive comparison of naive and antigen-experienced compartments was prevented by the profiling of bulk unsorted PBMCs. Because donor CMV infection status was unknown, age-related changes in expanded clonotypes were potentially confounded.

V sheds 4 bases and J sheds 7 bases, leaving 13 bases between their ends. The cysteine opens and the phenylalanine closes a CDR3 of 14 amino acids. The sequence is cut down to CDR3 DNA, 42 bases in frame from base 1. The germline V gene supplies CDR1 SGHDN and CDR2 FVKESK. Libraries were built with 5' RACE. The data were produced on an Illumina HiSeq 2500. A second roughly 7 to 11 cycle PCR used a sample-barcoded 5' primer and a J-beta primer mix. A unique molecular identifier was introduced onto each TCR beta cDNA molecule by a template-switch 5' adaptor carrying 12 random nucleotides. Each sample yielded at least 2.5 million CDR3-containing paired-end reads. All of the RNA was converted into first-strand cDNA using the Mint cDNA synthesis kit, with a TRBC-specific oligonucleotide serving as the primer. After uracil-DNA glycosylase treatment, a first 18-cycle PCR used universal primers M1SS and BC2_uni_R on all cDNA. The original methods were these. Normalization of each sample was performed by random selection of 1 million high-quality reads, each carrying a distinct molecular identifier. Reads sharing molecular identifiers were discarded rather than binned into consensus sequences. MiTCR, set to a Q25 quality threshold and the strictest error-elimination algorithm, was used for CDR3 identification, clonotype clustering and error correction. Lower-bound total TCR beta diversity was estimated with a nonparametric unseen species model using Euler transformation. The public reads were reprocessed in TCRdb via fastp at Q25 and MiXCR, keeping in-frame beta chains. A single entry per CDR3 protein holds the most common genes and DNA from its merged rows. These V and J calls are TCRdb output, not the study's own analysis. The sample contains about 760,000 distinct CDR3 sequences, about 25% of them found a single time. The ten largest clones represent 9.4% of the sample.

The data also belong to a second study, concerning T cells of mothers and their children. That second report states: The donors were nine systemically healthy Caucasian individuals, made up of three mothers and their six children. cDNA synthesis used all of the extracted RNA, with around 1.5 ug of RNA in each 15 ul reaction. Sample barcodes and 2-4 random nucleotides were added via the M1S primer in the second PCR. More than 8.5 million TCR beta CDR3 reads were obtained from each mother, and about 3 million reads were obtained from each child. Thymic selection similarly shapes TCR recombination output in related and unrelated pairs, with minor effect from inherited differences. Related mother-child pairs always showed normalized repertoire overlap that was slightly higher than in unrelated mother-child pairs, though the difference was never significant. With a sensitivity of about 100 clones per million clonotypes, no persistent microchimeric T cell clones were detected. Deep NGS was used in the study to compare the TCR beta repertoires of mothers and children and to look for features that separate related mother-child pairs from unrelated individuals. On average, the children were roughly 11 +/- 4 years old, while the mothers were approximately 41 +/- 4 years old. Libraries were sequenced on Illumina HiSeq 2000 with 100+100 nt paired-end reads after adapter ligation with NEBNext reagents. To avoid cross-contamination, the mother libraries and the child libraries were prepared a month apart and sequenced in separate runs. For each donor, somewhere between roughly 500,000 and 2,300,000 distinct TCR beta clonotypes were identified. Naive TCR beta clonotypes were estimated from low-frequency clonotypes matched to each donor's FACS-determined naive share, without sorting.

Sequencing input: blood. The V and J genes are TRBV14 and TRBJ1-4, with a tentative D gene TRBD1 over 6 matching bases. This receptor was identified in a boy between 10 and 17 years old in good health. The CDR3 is CASSLTGMIEKLFF. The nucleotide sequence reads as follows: TGTGCCAGCAGCCTGACAGGAATGATTGAAAAACTGTTTTTT.